Sequencing of this T cell receptor (beta chain) was carried out in a study of beta chain features in type 1 diabetes. Regarding the study as a whole: Using cDNA template may skew counts toward highly expressing activated cells. Healthy donors had naive, central memory and Treg TCRB repertoires that appeared less similar than those seen among patients.

Only one heparinised blood draw was taken per donor, and its volume averaged about 120 mL. CD4+ naive, central memory, regulatory and stem cell-like memory cells were sorted via CD45RO/CCR7/CD25/CD127/CD95/CD27. Expressed TCRB transcripts got sequenced, as all isolated RNA was reverse transcribed. TCRdb keeps only in-frame clones here, not all; method: immunoSEQ multiplex PCR. The sample has 120,000 to 150,000 clones, around a tenth seen once. This CDR3 spans 17 amino acids. Germline lookup yields CDR1 SGHDN and CDR2 FVKESK. The V segment lost 4 bases and the J segment 6 bases; nucleotides outside the gene matches: 11. This clone was seen more than once but under ten times. Its specificity is unknown.

This chain joins TRBV14 and TRBJ1-6, with 8 nucleotides matching TRBD1. This receptor was taken from a woman aged 40-49 years in good health. The sample taken for sequencing was central memory CD4+ T cells from blood. CDR3 protein: CASSLKQGAIFNSPLHF. The CDR3 coding sequence is TGTGCCAGCAGCCTTAAGCAGGGGGCCATCTTTAATTCACCCCTCCACTTT.